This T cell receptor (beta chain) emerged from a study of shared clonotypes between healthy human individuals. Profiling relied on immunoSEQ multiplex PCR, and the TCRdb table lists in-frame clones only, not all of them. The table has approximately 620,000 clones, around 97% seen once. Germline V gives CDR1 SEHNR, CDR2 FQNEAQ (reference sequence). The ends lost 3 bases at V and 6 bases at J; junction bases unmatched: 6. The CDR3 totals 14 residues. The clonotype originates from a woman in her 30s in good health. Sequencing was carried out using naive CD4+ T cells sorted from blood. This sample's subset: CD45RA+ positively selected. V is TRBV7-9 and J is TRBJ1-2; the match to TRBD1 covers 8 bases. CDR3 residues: CASSFQGAGDGYTF. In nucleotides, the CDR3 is TGTGCCAGCAGCTTTCAGGGGGCGGGCGATGGCTACACCTTC.